This TCR beta chain was sequenced for a study of cytomegalovirus exposure and HLA in healthy donors. Study-level findings and limits: Cytomegalovirus status was reportedly diagnosed by the classifier with high specificity and sensitivity.

Researchers ran the PCR with 60 Vbeta and 13 Jbeta primers. TCRdb keeps only in-frame clones here, not all; method: immunoSEQ multiplex PCR. This repertoire shows roughly 120,000 clones, roughly two thirds found once; its top ten account for 1.6%. On this clone itself: The antigen is undetermined.

The CDR3 totals 14 residues. Looked up from germline, CDR1 is MNHEY and CDR2 is SVGAGI. V lost 2 bases and J lost 5, with 12 bases in between. The sample consisted of PBMCs. The gene calls are TRBV6-5 and TRBJ1-2; D might be TRBD1 (6 bases). The sequence derives from a man under 40 in good health and CMV-seropositive. CDR3 in DNA: TGTGCCAGCAGTTACGCACCAGGGGAATATGGCTACACCTTC. Protein product: CASSYAPGEYGYTF.